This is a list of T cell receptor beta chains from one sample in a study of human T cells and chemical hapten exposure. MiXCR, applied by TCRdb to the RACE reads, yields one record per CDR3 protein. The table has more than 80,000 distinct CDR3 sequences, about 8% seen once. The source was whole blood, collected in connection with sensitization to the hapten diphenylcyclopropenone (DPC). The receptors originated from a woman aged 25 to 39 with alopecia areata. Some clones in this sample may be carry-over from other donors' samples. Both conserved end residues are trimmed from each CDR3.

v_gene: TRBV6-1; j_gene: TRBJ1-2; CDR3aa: ASSGTEEGNYGYT
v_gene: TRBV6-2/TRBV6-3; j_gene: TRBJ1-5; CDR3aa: ASSAGQSNQPQH
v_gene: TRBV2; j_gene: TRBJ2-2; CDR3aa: VSRPGQGNTGELF
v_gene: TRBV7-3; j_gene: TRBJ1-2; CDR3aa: ASSLGQGYGYT
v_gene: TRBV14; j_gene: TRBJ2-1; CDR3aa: ASSRHNEQF
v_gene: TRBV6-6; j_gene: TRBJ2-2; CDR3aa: ASSPSPNTGELF
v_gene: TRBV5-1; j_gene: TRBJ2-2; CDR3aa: ASRLWESRSGGELF
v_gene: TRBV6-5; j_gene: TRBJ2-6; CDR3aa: ASNGGTSSGANVLT
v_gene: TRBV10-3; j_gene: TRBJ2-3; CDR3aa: AISASRLDSTDTQY
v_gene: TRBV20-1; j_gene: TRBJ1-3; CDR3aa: SARDGRGSTGNTIY
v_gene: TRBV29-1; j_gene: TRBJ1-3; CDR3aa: SVEGGGNTIY
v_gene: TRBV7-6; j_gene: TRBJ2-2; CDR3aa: ASFQGGTANTGELF
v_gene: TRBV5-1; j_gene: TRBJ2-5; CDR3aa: ASSLRADQETQY
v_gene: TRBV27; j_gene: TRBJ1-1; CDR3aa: ASSGYRGRQTEAF
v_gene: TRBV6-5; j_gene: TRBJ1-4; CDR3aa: ASSKDRANEKLF
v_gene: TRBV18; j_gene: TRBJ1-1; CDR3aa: ASSPGGGLRTEAF
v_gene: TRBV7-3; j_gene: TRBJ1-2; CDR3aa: ASSLTAGKPYGYT
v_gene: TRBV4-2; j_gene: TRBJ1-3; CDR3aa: ASSQRTGAFSGNTIY
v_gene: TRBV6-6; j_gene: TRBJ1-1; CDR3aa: ASIPARKNTEAF
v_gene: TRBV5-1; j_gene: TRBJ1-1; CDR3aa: ASSFRATNTEAF
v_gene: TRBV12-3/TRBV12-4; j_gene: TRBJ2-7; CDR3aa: ASSLTGTSRDYEQY
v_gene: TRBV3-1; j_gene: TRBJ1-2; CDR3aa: ASSQEKGNYGYT
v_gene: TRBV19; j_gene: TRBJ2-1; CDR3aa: ASSNGAGGRNEQF
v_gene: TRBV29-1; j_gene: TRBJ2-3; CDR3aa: SVDGGNTDTQY
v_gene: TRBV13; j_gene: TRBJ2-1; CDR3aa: ASSLSGGGSYNEQF
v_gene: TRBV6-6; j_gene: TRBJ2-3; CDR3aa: ASSPGLAGAISTDTQY
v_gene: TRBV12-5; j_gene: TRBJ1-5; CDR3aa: ASGLVQGKLNQPQH
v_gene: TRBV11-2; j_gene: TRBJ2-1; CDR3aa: ASSLPGTGGSEQF
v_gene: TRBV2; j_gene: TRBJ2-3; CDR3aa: ASRATLGVGTDTQY
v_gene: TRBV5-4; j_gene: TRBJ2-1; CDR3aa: ASSLGRGDYNEQF
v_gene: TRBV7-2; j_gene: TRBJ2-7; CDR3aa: ASSLGGSNYEQY
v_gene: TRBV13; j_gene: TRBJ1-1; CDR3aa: ASSLMRTEAF
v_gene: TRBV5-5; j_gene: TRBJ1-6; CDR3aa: ASSPGLEGILTPLH
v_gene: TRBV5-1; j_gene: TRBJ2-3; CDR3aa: ASSLSSESDTQY
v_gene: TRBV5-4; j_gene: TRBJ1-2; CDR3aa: ASSGQTGKTSYGYT
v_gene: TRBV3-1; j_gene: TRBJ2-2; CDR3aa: ASSPRVAVTGELF
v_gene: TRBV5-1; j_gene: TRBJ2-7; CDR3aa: ASSQADEGHDEQY
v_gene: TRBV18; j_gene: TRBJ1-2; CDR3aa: ASSPQNEATYGYT
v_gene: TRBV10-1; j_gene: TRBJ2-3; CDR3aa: ASSERGDSTDTQY
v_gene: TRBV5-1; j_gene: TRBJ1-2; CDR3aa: ASSLGFNYGYT
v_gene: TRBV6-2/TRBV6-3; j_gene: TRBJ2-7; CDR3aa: ASDGQPSYEQY
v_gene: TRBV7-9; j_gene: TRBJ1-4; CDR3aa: ASSSEKRGEKLF
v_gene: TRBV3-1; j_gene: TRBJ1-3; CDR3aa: ASSQAGGSGNTIY
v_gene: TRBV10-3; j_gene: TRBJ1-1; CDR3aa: AISEGYRGTEAF
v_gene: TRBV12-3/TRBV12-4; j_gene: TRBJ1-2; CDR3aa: ASSLSGPYGYT
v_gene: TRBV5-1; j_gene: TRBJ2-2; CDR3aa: ASSYGRRGDTGELF
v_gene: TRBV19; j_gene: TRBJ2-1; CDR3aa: ASRGQGFYNEQF
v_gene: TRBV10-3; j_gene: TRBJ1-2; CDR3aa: AIRRTEANYGYT
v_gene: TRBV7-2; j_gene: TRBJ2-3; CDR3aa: ASSLGRGGTDTQY
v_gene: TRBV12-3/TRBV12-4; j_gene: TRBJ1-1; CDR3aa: ASSFGDIEAF
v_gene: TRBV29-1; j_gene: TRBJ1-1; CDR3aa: SVGGQGFPEAF
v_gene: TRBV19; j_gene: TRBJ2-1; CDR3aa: ASRAGLYNEQF
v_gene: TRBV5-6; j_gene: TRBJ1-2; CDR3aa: ASSPPGPGAFGGYT
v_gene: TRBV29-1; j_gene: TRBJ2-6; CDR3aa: SVHDSVSGANVLT
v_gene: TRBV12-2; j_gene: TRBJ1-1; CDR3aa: ASPRGGKVTEAF
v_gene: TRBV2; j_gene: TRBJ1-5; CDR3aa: ASSEEYSNQPQH
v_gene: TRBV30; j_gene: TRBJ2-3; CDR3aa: ASTSGGASDTQY
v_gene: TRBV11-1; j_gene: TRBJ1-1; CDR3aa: ASSSQRLNTEAF